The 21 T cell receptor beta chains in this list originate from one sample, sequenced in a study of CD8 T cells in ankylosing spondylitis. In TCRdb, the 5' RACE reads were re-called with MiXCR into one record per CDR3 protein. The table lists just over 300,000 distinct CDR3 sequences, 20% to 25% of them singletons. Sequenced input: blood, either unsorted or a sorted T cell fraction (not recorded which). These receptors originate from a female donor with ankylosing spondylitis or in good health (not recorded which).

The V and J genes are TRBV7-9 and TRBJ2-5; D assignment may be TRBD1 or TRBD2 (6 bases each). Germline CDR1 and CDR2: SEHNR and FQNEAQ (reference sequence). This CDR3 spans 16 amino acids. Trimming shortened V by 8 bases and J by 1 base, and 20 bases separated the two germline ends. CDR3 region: CASGNSRRGVQETQYF. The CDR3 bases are TGTGCCAGCGGTAACTCGAGGAGGGGGGTCCAAGAGACCCAGTACTTC.

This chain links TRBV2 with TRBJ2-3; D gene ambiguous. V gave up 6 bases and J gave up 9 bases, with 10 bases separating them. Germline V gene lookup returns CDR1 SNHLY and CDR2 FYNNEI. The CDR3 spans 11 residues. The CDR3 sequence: CASSVLGTQYF. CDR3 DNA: TGTGCCAGCAGCGTGTTGGGGACGCAGTATTTT.

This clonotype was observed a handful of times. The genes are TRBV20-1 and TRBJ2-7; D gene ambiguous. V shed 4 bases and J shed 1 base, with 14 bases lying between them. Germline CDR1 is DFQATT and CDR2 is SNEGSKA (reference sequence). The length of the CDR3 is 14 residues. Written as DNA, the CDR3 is TGCAGTGCTAAACGCAGGCTATCTTCCTACGAGCAGTACTTC. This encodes CSAKRRLSSYEQYF.

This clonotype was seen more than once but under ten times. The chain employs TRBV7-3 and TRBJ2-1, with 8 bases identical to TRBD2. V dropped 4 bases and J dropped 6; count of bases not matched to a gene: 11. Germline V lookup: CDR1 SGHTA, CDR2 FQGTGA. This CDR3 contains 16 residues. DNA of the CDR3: TGTGCCAGCAGCTCCCCCCGGGGGGGAATGGGCAATGAGCAGTTCTTC. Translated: CASSSPRGGMGNEQFF.

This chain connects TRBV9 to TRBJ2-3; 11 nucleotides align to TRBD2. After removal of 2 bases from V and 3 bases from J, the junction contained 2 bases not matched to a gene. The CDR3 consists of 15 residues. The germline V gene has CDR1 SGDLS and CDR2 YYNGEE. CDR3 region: CASSVPSGGTDTQYF. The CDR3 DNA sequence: TGTGCCAGCAGCGTTCCTAGCGGGGGGACAGATACGCAGTATTTT.

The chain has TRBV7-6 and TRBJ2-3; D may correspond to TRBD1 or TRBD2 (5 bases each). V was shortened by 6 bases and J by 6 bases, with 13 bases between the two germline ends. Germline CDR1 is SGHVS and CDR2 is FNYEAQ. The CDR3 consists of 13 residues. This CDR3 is CASRPRGADTQYF. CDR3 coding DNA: TGTGCCAGCAGGCCTCGAGGGGCGGATACGCAGTATTTT.

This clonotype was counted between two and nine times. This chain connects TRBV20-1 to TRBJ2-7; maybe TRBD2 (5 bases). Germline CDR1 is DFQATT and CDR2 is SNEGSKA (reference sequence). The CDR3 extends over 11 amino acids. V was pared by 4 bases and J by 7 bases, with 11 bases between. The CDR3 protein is CSATSTGEQYF. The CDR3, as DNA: TGCAGTGCTACGTCCACGGGAGAGCAGTACTTC.

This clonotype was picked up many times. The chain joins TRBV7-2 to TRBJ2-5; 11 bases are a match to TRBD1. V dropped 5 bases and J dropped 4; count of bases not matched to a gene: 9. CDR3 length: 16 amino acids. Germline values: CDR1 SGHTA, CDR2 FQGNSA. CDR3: CASSKGQGDGLETQYF. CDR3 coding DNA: TGTGCCAGCAGCAAGGGACAGGGGGACGGTTTAGAGACCCAGTACTTC.

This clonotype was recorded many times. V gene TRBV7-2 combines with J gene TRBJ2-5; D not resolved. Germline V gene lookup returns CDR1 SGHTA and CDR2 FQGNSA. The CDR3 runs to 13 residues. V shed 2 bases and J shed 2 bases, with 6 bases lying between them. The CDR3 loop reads CASSLFRQETQYF. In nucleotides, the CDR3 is TGTGCCAGCAGCTTATTCCGTCAAGAGACCCAGTACTTC. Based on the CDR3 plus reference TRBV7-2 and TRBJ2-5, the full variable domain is GAGVSQSPSNKVTEKGKDVELRCDPISGHTALYWYRQSLGQGLEFLIYFQGNSAPDKSGLPSDRFSAERTGGSVSTLTIQRTQQEDSAVYLCASSLFRQETQYFGPGTRLLVL.

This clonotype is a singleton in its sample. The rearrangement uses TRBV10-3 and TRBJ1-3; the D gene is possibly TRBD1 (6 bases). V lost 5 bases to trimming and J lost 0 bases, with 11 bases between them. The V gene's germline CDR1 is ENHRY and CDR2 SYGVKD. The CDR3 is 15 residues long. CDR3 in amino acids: CAISTGHRSGNTIYF. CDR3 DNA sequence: TGTGCCATCAGTACGGGACACCGCTCTGGAAACACCATATATTTT.

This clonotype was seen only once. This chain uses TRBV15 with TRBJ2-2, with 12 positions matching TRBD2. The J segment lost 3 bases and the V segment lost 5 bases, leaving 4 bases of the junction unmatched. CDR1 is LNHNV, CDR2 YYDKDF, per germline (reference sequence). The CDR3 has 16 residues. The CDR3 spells CATSLRLAGDTGELFF. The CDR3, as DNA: TGTGCCACCAGCCTCCGACTAGCGGGGGACACCGGGGAGCTGTTTTTT.

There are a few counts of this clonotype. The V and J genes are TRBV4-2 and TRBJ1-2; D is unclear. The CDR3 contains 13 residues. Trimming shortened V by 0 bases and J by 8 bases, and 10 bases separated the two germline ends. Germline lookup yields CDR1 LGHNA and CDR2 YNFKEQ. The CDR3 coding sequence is TGTGCCAGCAGCCAAGATCTAACGCGAGGCTACACCTTC. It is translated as CASSQDLTRGYTF.

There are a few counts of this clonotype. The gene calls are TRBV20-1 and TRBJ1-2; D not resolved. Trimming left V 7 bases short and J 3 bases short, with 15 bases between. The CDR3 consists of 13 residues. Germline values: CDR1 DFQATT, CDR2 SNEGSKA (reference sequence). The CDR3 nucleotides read TGCAGTGTCGAGAGGGAGAGGGACTATGGCTACACCTTC. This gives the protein CSVERERDYGYTF.

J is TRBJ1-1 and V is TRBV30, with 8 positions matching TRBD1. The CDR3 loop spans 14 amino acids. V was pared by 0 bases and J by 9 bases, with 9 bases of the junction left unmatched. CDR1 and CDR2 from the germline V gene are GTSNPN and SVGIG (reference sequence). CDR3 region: CAWSVGGGQGQAFF. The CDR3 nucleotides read TGTGCCTGGAGTGTGGGCGGCGGACAGGGTCAAGCTTTCTTT.

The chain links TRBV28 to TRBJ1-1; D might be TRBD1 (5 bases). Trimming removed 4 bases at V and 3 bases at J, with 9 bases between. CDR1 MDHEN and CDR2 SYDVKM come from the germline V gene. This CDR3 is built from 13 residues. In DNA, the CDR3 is TGTGCCAGCAGTTCTCCGGGGGACACTGAAGCTTTCTTT. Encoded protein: CASSSPGDTEAFF.

CDR3 nucleotide sequence: TGTGCCAGCAGCCAGGCCAGGGGGGGGGAAAAACTGTTTTTT. It specifies CASSQARGGEKLFF. The chain employs TRBV4-2 and TRBJ1-4; 7 bases fit TRBD1. The germline V gene encodes CDR1 LGHNA and CDR2 YNFKEQ. The CDR3 covers 14 residues. V trimming: 3 bases; J trimming: 8 bases; junction bases outside the gene matches: 6.

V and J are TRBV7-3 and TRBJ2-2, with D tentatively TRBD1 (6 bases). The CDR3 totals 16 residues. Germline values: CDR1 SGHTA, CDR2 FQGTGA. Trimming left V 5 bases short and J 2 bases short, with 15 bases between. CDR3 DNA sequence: TGTGCCAGCAGCCCAACCGGGACAATAAACACCGGGGAGCTGTTTTTT. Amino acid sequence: CASSPTGTINTGELFF. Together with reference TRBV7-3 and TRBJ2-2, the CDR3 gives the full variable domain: GAGVSQTPSNKVTEKGKYVELRCDPISGHTALYWYRQSLGQGPEFLIYFQGTGAADDSGLPNDRFFAVRPEGSVSTLKIQRTERGDSAVYLCASSPTGTINTGELFFGEGSRLTVL.

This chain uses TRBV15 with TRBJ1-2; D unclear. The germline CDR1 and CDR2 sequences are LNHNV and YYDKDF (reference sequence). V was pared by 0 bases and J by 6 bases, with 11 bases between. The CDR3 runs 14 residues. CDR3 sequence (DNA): TGTGCCACCAGCAGAGATCGAGTTTCGAATGGCTACACCTTC. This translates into CATSRDRVSNGYTF.

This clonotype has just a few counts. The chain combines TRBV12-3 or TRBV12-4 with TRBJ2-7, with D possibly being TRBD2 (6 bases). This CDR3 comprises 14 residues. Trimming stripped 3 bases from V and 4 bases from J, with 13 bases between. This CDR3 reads CASSFSGELYEQYF. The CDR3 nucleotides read TGTGCCAGCAGTTTCTCGGGAGAGCTATACGAGCAGTACTTC.

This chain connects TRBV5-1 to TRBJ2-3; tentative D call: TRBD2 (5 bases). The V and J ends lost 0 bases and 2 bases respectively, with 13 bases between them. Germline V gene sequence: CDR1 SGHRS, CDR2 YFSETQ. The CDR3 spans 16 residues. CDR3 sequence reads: CASSLGASGLTDTQYF. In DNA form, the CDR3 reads TGCGCCAGCAGCTTGGGTGCGAGCGGACTCACAGATACGCAGTATTTT.

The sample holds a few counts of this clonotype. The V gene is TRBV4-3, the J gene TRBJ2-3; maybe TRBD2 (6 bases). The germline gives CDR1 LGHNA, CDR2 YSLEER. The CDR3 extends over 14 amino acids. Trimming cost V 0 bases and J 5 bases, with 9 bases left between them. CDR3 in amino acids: CASSQELARDTQYF. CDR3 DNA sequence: TGCGCCAGCAGCCAAGAACTAGCAAGAGATACGCAGTATTTT.